The entry below gives a single T cell receptor (beta chain) sequence along with its context. One junction end disagrees with the germline gene, perhaps due to a read error. The data derive from a study of T cell responses to AZD1222 COVID-19 vaccine. This table comes from immunoSEQ multiplex PCR, and its TCRdb copy is limited to in-frame clones, with some not included. In the table there are 15,000 to 20,000 clones, 80% of which are singletons. This clonotype was sampled from an adult who received the AZD1222 COVID-19 vaccine. The sample was peripheral blood, taken 28 days after the second AZD1222 dose.

The CDR3 protein is CASSRDQVPAF. The CDR3, as DNA: TGTGCCAGCAGTCGCGACCAGGTTCCGGCCTTC. V and J are TRBV13 and TRBJ1-2; D is undetermined. This CDR3 is built from 11 residues. The germline CDR1 and CDR2 sequences are PRHDT and FYEKMQ (reference sequence).